The source of this TCR beta chain is a study of metastatic and nonmetastatic thyroid tumors. J lost 4 bases, V lost 2 bases, and 8 bases had no gene match. The CDR3 is 16 residues long. The germline gives CDR1 LGHNA, CDR2 YNFKEQ. Patients were all untreated before their thyroid surgery. MiXCR was used by TCRdb to re-call the PCR reads. Of about 89,000 clones listed, about an eighth are singletons. The origin of this receptor is a female donor with papillary thyroid cancer or a benign thyroid nodule (not recorded which). Some clones in this sample may be carry-over from other donors' samples. Sequenced: tumor tissue. The rearrangement uses TRBV4-2 and TRBJ1-5; 7 bases are shared with TRBD1. CDR3 amino acids: CASSQLGDRRNQPQHF. CDR3 coding DNA: TGTGCCAGCAGCCAATTAGGGGACAGACGGAATCAGCCCCAGCATTTT.